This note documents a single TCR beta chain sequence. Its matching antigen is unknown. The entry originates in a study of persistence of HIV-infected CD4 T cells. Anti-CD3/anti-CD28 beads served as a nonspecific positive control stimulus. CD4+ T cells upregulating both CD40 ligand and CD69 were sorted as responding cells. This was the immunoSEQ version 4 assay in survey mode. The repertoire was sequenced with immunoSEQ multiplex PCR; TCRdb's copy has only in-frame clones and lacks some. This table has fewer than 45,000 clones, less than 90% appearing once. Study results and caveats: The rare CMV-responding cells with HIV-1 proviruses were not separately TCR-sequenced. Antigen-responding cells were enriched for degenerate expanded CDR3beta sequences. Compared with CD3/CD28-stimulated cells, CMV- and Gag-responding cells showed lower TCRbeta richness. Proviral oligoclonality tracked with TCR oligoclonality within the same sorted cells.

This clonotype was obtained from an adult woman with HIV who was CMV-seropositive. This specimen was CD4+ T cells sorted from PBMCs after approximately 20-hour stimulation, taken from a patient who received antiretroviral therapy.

The CDR3 loop reads CASGSTAMGMNTEAFF. The CDR3 DNA reads TGCGCCAGCGGCTCCACAGCCATGGGAATGAACACTGAAGCTTTCTTT. The rearrangement links TRBV5-1 to TRBJ1-1; D gene ambiguous. The germline gives CDR1 SGHRS, CDR2 YFSETQ. The CDR3 spans 16 residues. V was trimmed by 7 bases and J by 0 bases, leaving 19 bases between them.